One and the same sample provided the 6 T cell receptor beta chains below, sequenced in a study of blood T cell repertoires in COVID-19. The table came from immunoSEQ multiplex PCR; TCRdb's copy has only in-frame clones and leaves some out. The sample shows some 260,000 clones, about 90% of them seen only once. Input material: peripheral blood. These TCRs come from a woman in her sixties or seventies with COVID-19, enrolled during active disease.

In DNA form, the CDR3 reads TGTGCCATCGGGGCAGGCCATTCCTACGAGCAGTACTTC. Translated, it gives CAIGAGHSYEQYF. This chain uses TRBV10-3 with TRBJ2-7; the D gene is possibly TRBD1 (5 bases). The CDR3 extends over 13 amino acids. The V and J ends lost 8 bases and 1 base respectively, with 12 bases between them. Germline-derived CDR1 and CDR2 are ENHRY and SYGVKD.

The chain employs TRBV6-6 and TRBJ1-2, with a tentative D call TRBD1 (5 bases). Germline assignment: CDR1 MNHNY and CDR2 SVGAGI (reference sequence). The CDR3 runs to 14 residues. V gave up 6 bases and J gave up 3 bases, with 14 bases separating them. The CDR3 DNA follows: TGTGCCAGCAGCCCACGGGGGACGGACTATGGCTACACCTTC. Translating it yields CASSPRGTDYGYTF.

The sample holds a few counts of this clone. The CDR3 DNA follows: TGTGCCAGCAGTGAAGCGACAGGGAATCAGCCCCAGCATTTT. Translating it yields CASSEATGNQPQHF. The chain has TRBV2 and TRBJ1-5, with 7 bases identical to TRBD1. CDR1 is SNHLY, CDR2 FYNNEI, per germline. There are 14 residues in the CDR3. J was trimmed by 4 bases and V by 0 bases; bases with no gene match: 0. Full variable domain (missing parts from reference TRBV2 and TRBJ1-5): EPEVTQTPSHQVTQMGQEVILRCVPISNHLYFYWYRQILGQKVEFLVSFYNNEISEKSEIFDDQFSVERPDGSNFTLKIRSTKLEDSAMYFCASSEATGNQPQHFGDGTRLSIL.

In its sample, this clone was seen a few times. V and J are TRBV4-2 and TRBJ2-1; 10 nucleotides align to TRBD1. Germline values: CDR1 LGHNA, CDR2 YNFKEQ. V was clipped by 4 bases and J by 1 base; unmatched bases: 1. The length of the CDR3 is 15 residues. CDR3 in amino acids: CASSLGQGSYNEQFF. CDR3 DNA sequence: TGTGCCAGCAGCCTGGGACAGGGGTCCTACAATGAGCAGTTCTTC.

The chain links TRBV7-2 to TRBJ2-7, with 8 bases aligning to TRBD1. The length of the CDR3 is 13 residues. The trim removed 2 bases at V and 5 bases at J, leaving 2 bases unmatched. Germline CDR1 is SGHTA and CDR2 is FQGNSA. As DNA, the CDR3 is TGTGCCAGCAGCTTACAGGGGGCGGACGAGCAGTACTTC. It specifies CASSLQGADEQYF.

DNA of the CDR3: TGTGCCAGCAGTTTACAGGCAGCTAATGAAAAACTGTTTTTT. Amino acids: CASSLQAANEKLFF. V usage is TRBV28 and J usage is TRBJ1-4; D uncertain. The CDR3 consists of 14 residues. Trimming removed 2 bases at V and 3 bases at J, with 7 bases between. CDR1 is MDHEN and CDR2 is SYDVKM in the germline V gene.